These 11 T cell receptor beta chains were all obtained from the same sample, sequenced in a study of T-cell memory formation after mild COVID-19. TCRdb used MiXCR to reprocess the 5' RACE reads, holding one entry per CDR3 protein. This sample has around 320,000 distinct CDR3 sequences, with 14% found just once. Specimen: PBMCs or a T cell subset sorted from them (not recorded which). The origin of the receptors is a man between 18 and 35 years old who had mild COVID-19 (a few samples of this study predate the infection). Cell type and time point are not known.

The rearrangement joins TRBV7-2 to TRBJ2-5; D call uncertain. Germline V gene data show CDR1 as SGHTA and CDR2 as FQGNSA. V was pared by 5 bases and J by 5 bases, with 21 bases between. The CDR3 length is 16 residues. CDR3 sequence: CASSPPGPLTWETQYF. The CDR3 nucleotides are TGTGCCAGCAGCCCTCCCGGGCCTCTGACGTGGGAGACCCAGTACTTC.

The V and J genes are TRBV20-1 and TRBJ1-2, with D unresolved. V was clipped by 1 base and J by 2 bases, with 8 bases between them. In germline, CDR1 is DFQATT, CDR2 SNEGSKA (reference sequence). This CDR3 is 13 amino acids long. The CDR3 DNA reads TGCAGTGCTAGAGTATTGGGGAACTATGGCTACACCTTC. Protein: CSARVLGNYGYTF.

The chain carries TRBV20-1 and TRBJ2-6; D gene uncertain. V was clipped by 4 bases and J by 0 bases, with 1 base between them. CDR1 is DFQATT, CDR2 SNEGSKA, per germline (reference sequence). The CDR3 has 12 residues. For the CDR3, the DNA is TGCAGTGCTACCTCTGGGGCCAACGTCCTGACTTTC. This codes for CSATSGANVLTF.

This clonotype was seen a few times. V gene TRBV7-9 combines with J gene TRBJ2-3, with TRBD1 matching over 9 bases. Trimming at V came to 3 bases and at J to 6 bases, leaving 1 base not matched to a gene. The CDR3 contains 13 residues. Germline CDR1 reads SEHNR; CDR2 reads FQNEAQ (reference sequence). The CDR3: CASSFGQGDTQYF. The DNA for the CDR3 is TGTGCCAGCAGCTTTGGACAGGGGGATACGCAGTATTTT.

The rearrangement uses TRBV20-1 and TRBJ1-2; 9 bases line up with TRBD1. Per the germline V gene, CDR1 is DFQATT and CDR2 is SNEGSKA (reference sequence). J lost 0 bases, V lost 6 bases, and 8 bases had no gene match. The CDR3 totals 15 residues. The CDR3 spells CSAIIRDRANYGYTF. The CDR3 DNA sequence: TGCAGTGCAATCATCCGGGACAGGGCTAACTATGGCTACACCTTC.

J is TRBJ1-2 and V is TRBV10-3; D not resolved. The CDR3 has 14 amino acids. V was shortened by 0 bases and J by 8 bases, with 13 bases between the two germline ends. Germline assignment: CDR1 ENHRY and CDR2 SYGVKD. CDR3 nucleotide sequence: TGTGCCATCAGTGAGTCTTATGGGTTGCGAGGCTACACCTTC. Its protein is CAISESYGLRGYTF.

This chain links TRBV7-9 with TRBJ1-2, with 7 bases aligning to TRBD1. J lost 8 bases, V lost 5 bases, and 11 bases had no gene match. Germline lookup yields CDR1 SEHNR and CDR2 FQNEAQ (reference sequence). The CDR3 sequence is 14 residues long. The CDR3 loop reads CASSLDRAIRGYTF. The CDR3 DNA follows: TGTGCCAGCAGCCTAGACAGGGCAATTAGGGGCTACACCTTC. Drawing the rest from reference TRBV7-9 and TRBJ1-2, the complete variable domain is DTGVSQNPRHKITKRGQNVTFRCDPISEHNRLYWYRQTLGQGPEFLTYFQNEAQLEKSRLLSDRFSAERPKGSFSTLEIQRTEQGDSAMYLCASSLDRAIRGYTFGSGTRLTVV.

The V gene is TRBV7-9, the J gene TRBJ1-6; D not certain. The germline gives CDR1 SEHNR, CDR2 FQNEAQ (reference sequence). CDR3 size: 14 residues. Trimming cost V 5 bases and J 7 bases, with 12 bases left between them. As DNA, the CDR3 is TGTGCCAGCAGCCCATTCAACAGCAATTCACCCCTCCACTTT. Protein product: CASSPFNSNSPLHF.

This clonotype was found a few times. The chain couples TRBV5-1 to TRBJ2-1, with no clear D. Between the trimmed V and J ends, which lost 4 bases and 0 bases, there was a span of 20 bases. CDR3 length: 18 amino acids. Germline-derived CDR1 and CDR2 are SGHRS and YFSETQ. In DNA form, the CDR3 reads TGCGCCAGCAGCCCCCTCTCCCGAAGGGATTTCTCCTACAATGAGCAGTTCTTC. Its translation is CASSPLSRRDFSYNEQFF.

The chain recombines TRBV24-1 with TRBJ2-3, with D unclear. The V and J ends lost 0 bases and 0 bases respectively, with 9 bases between them. The CDR3 has 16 residues. Germline V gene data show CDR1 as KGHDR and CDR2 as SFDVKD. CDR3 sequence reads: CATSDLRTASTDTQYF. As DNA, the CDR3 is TGTGCCACCAGTGATTTGCGGACGGCTAGCACAGATACGCAGTATTTT.

This clonotype came up a few times. The chain uses TRBV5-1 and TRBJ1-5; maybe TRBD1 (5 bases). The CDR3 loop spans 14 amino acids. V shed 2 bases and J shed 6 bases, with 12 bases lying between them. Looked up from germline, CDR1 is SGHRS and CDR2 is YFSETQ. In DNA form, the CDR3 reads TGCGCCAGCAGCTTAGGGACCGGACGTCAGCCCCAGCATTTT. Its translation: CASSLGTGRQPQHF. Full variable domain (outside the CDR3, taken from reference TRBV5-1 and TRBJ1-5): KAGVTQTPRYLIKTRGQQVTLSCSPISGHRSVSWYQQTPGQGLQFLFEYFSETQRNKGNFPGRFSGRQFSNSRSEMNVSTLELGDSALYLCASSLGTGRQPQHFGDGTRLSIL.